Below, 31 T cell receptor beta chains from the same sample are listed, as sequenced in a study of T cell repertoires in ileal Crohn's disease. TCRdb's copy holds only in-frame clones and misses some; the assay was immunoSEQ multiplex PCR. The table shows roughly 15,000 clones, with around four fifths occurring only once. The sequenced sample was ileal tissue. The source is an adult with Crohn's disease.

This clone was picked up one time. Compared with germline, one end of the junction differs, possibly owing to a read error. The J gene is TRBJ1-4, the V gene TRBV7-2; no reliable D call. Germline V gives CDR1 SGHTA, CDR2 FQGNSA. The CDR3 spans 12 residues. This CDR3 is CASSSQLGVLIF. The DNA of the CDR3 is TGTGCCAGCAGCTCTCAACTGGGCGTACTTATTTTT.

The gene calls are TRBV7-2 and TRBJ1-5; D gene unclear. CDR3 length equals 13 residues. The ends were cut back, 0 bases at V and 5 bases at J, with 5 bases in the middle. CDR1 is SGHTA and CDR2 is FQGNSA in the germline V gene. CDR3 in amino acids: CASSLASHQPQHF. The CDR3 DNA reads as TGTGCCAGCAGCTTAGCTAGTCATCAGCCCCAGCATTTT.

The rearrangement uses TRBV5-6 and TRBJ1-2, with D perhaps matching TRBD1 (5 bases). Deletions cut 0 bases from V and 7 bases from J, with 7 bases between. Germline CDR1 SGHDT, CDR2 YYEEEE. The CDR3 consists of 12 residues. The CDR3, as DNA: TGTGCCAGCAGCTTGGCCGGGGGTGGCTACACCTTC. Translation gives CASSLAGGGYTF.

CDR3 protein: CASRPPLQAGELFF. The CDR3 region has the DNA TGTGCCAGCAGACCCCCGTTGCAGGCCGGGGAGCTGTTTTTT. The chain employs TRBV6-6 and TRBJ2-2; D is undetermined. The germline V gene encodes CDR1 MNHNY and CDR2 SVGAGI (reference sequence). The CDR3 covers 14 residues. Trimming pared 6 bases from V and 6 bases from J, leaving 14 bases between.

The genes are TRBV2 and TRBJ2-7, with 10 bases fitting TRBD1. The V segment lost 6 bases and the J segment 2 bases; nucleotides outside the gene matches: 1. This CDR3 spans 13 amino acids. Germline assignment: CDR1 SNHLY and CDR2 FYNNEI. DNA for the CDR3: TGTGCCAGCAGGGACAGGGGGGCCTACGAGCAGTACTTC. This codes for CASRDRGAYEQYF.

This clone was counted between two and nine times. J is TRBJ2-5 and V is TRBV5-1; 9 nucleotides align to TRBD1. In germline, CDR1 is SGHRS, CDR2 YFSETQ. V shed 0 bases, J shed 4 bases, and the junction held 13 bases outside the gene matches. This CDR3 contains 18 residues. The CDR3, as DNA: TGCGCCAGCAGCTTGGCCATTAAGGGACAGGGATTAGGAGAGACCCAGTACTTC. This encodes CASSLAIKGQGLGETQYF.

The rearrangement links TRBV7-3 to TRBJ2-1; D is possibly TRBD1 (5 bases). The germline CDR1 and CDR2 sequences are SGHTA and FQGTGA. V lost 3 bases and J 2 bases, leaving 5 bases between the germline ends. The CDR3 is made up of 13 amino acids. CDR3 coding DNA: TGTGCCAGCAGCTTGGACACCTACAATGAGCAGTTCTTC. It encodes CASSLDTYNEQFF.

The sample holds one count of this clone. This chain links TRBV27 with TRBJ2-1; TRBD2 might be the D (5 bases). In germline, CDR1 is MNHEY, CDR2 SMNVEV (reference sequence). There are 14 residues in the CDR3. V dropped 3 bases and J dropped 10 bases, with 16 bases sitting between them. CDR3 region: CASSFAFSPGEQFF. Here the CDR3 DNA reads TGTGCCAGCAGTTTTGCTTTCAGCCCGGGGGAGCAGTTCTTC.

The chain uses TRBV18 and TRBJ1-1; a weak D match, TRBD1 (5 bases). Germline CDR1 is KGHSH and CDR2 is LQKENI. The V and J ends lost 2 bases and 3 bases respectively, with 13 bases between them. This CDR3 spans 15 amino acids. This CDR3 is CASSPMQGRDTEAFF. The CDR3 DNA is TGTGCCAGCTCACCAATGCAGGGAAGGGACACTGAAGCTTTCTTT.

This chain links TRBV4-1 with TRBJ2-3; 9 nucleotides align to TRBD2. Germline lookup yields CDR1 MGHRA and CDR2 YSYEKL. J was trimmed by 5 bases and V by 5 bases; bases with no gene match: 8. The CDR3 runs to 15 residues. In DNA form, the CDR3 reads TGCGCCAGCAGCGCAAGCGGGGGGACTGAAGATACGCAGTATTTT. Translation: CASSASGGTEDTQYF.

The rearrangement uses TRBV11-3 and TRBJ1-5; D is uncertain. From germline, CDR1 is SGHNT and CDR2 YENEEA. The CDR3 spans 15 residues. V lost 4 bases and J lost 3, with 13 bases in between. The CDR3 nucleotides are TGTGCCAGCAGCTCGGATTCGGGGTACAATCAGCCCCAGCATTTT. Amino acids: CASSSDSGYNQPQHF.

The chain combines TRBV19 with TRBJ2-7; TRBD2 aligns across 8 bases. Trimming took 0 bases from V and 4 from J; bases not matched to a gene: 8. Per the germline V gene, CDR1 is LNHDA and CDR2 is SQIVND (reference sequence). The CDR3 runs to 16 residues. The CDR3 coding sequence is TGTGCCAGTAGTATAGACCGGGAGGGGCGAGGATACGAGCAGTACTTC. Translating it yields CASSIDREGRGYEQYF.

This rearrangement joins TRBV6-5 to TRBJ1-1, with D possibly matching TRBD1 (5 bases). Germline V CDR1 and CDR2: MNHEY, SVGAGI. CDR3 length: 15 residues. V shed 0 bases and J shed 5 bases, with 13 bases lying between them. The CDR3 is CASSYSKQGMTEAFF. DNA for the CDR3: TGTGCCAGCAGTTACTCGAAGCAGGGTATGACTGAAGCTTTCTTT.

Comment on this clone: Germline and junction disagree at one end, which may indicate a read error. The CDR3 DNA follows: TGTGCCACCAGCAGGACAGGGGGTTCAAATAGCAATCGGCCCCAGCATTTT. This sequence encodes CATSRTGGSNSNRPQHF. V gene TRBV15 combines with J gene TRBJ1-5, with 9 positions matching TRBD1. Germline V gene lookup returns CDR1 LNHNV and CDR2 YYDKDF (reference sequence). The CDR3 is 17 amino acids.

The genes are TRBV4-3 and TRBJ1-2, with TRBD1 as a possible D gene (6 bases). CDR3 length: 13 residues. The V gene's germline CDR1 is LGHNA and CDR2 YSLEER. V lost 4 bases and J 0 bases, leaving 6 bases between the germline ends. DNA for the CDR3: TGCGCCAGCAGCCGGACAGCTAACTATGGCTACACCTTC. As protein: CASSRTANYGYTF.

The chain links TRBV6-6 to TRBJ2-4; D is possibly TRBD2 (6 bases). There are 15 residues in the CDR3. The germline V and J ends were trimmed by 0 bases and 5 bases, with 11 bases remaining between them. Germline-derived CDR1 and CDR2 are MNHNY and SVGAGI (reference sequence). CDR3 nucleotides: TGTGCCAGCAGTTACTCCTGGGGGACTGAAAACATTCAGTACTTC. Its translation is CASSYSWGTENIQYF.

V usage is TRBV5-1 and J usage is TRBJ2-7; 8 nucleotides line up with TRBD1. From germline, CDR1 is SGHRS and CDR2 YFSETQ. Trimming at V came to 1 base and at J to 5 bases, leaving 11 bases not matched to a gene. The CDR3 loop spans 16 amino acids. CDR3 nucleotide sequence: TGCGCCAGCAGCTTGAGTTGGCAGGGGGCGCGGGACGAGCAGTACTTC. Residues: CASSLSWQGARDEQYF.

This chain uses TRBV5-1 with TRBJ1-1; D perhaps matches TRBD1 (5 bases). This CDR3 region has 14 residues. From germline, CDR1 is SGHRS and CDR2 YFSETQ. Between the trimmed V and J ends, which lost 1 base and 4 bases, there was a span of 11 bases. CDR3 sequence reads: CASSLLRGGTEAFF. CDR3 DNA: TGCGCCAGCAGCTTGTTACGGGGGGGCACTGAAGCTTTCTTT. The full variable domain, completed using reference TRBV5-1 and TRBJ1-1, is KAGVTQTPRYLIKTRGQQVTLSCSPISGHRSVSWYQQTPGQGLQFLFEYFSETQRNKGNFPGRFSGRQFSNSRSEMNVSTLELGDSALYLCASSLLRGGTEAFFGQGTRLTVV.

J is TRBJ1-5 and V is TRBV7-9; D gene ambiguous. CDR1 is SEHNR, CDR2 FQNEAQ, per germline (reference sequence). The ends were cut back, 2 bases at V and 6 bases at J, with 8 bases in the middle. The CDR3 loop spans 13 amino acids. The CDR3 bases are TGTGCCAGCAGCTTAAACGGTATTCAGCCCCAGCATTTT. This translates into CASSLNGIQPQHF.

This clone was counted between two and nine times. Written as DNA, the CDR3 is TGTGCCAGCAGCTCCTCAGGGGGCAGCTATGGCTACACCTTC. This translates into CASSSSGGSYGYTF. This chain connects TRBV7-2 to TRBJ1-2, with TRBD1 matching over 8 bases. Germline V gene data show CDR1 as SGHTA and CDR2 as FQGNSA. This CDR3 has 14 residues. V shed 4 bases and J 4 bases; nucleotides not matched to a gene: 5.

This clone was seen once. The chain links TRBV5-4 to TRBJ2-7, with D possibly TRBD1 on 5 matching bases. The CDR3 runs 13 residues. Per germline, CDR1 SGHNT and CDR2 YYREEE (reference sequence). Trimming took 4 bases from V and 3 from J, leaving 11 bases between them. The CDR3: CASSQTVGYEQYF. For the CDR3, the DNA is TGTGCCAGCAGCCAGACAGTTGGCTACGAGCAGTACTTC.

Of note for this clone: A read error may account for a junction end that differs from germline. The CDR3 DNA sequence: TGTGCCACCAGCAGAGAATTGGGGAGATTGGGCAATGGGCAGTTCTTC. This translates into CATSRELGRLGNGQFF. The chain carries TRBV15 and TRBJ2-1; weak D call: TRBD2 (5 bases). Germline V CDR1 and CDR2: LNHNV, YYDKDF (reference sequence). CDR3 length: 16 amino acids.

This CDR3 reads CASSTRTGELFF. DNA for the CDR3: TGTGCCAGCAGCACGAGGACCGGGGAGCTGTTTTTT. The chain couples TRBV13 to TRBJ2-2; D is unclear. CDR3 length equals 12 residues. CDR1 and CDR2 from the germline V gene are PRHDT and FYEKMQ (reference sequence). Trimming left V 5 bases short and J 5 bases short, with 6 bases between.

The rearrangement uses TRBV19 and TRBJ2-7; 9 nucleotides match TRBD1. The germline V gene encodes CDR1 LNHDA and CDR2 SQIVND (reference sequence). The V and J ends lost 7 bases and 3 bases, in that order; junction bases with no gene match: 7. This CDR3 comprises 14 residues. The CDR3 DNA reads TGTGCCAGTACGAAGGGACAGGGAAACTACGAGCAGTACTTC. The encoded protein is CASTKGQGNYEQYF.

This chain links TRBV20-1 with TRBJ1-2; D remains unclear. CDR3 length: 10 amino acids. V lost 3 bases, J lost 7 bases, and 6 bases lay in between. Germline V gene lookup returns CDR1 DFQATT and CDR2 SNEGSKA (reference sequence). CDR3 sequence (DNA): TGCAGTGCTAGTTCGGTTGGCTACACCTTC. Its translation is CSASSVGYTF.

J is TRBJ1-1 and V is TRBV6-1; 7 bases fit TRBD1. The V and J ends lost 6 bases and 10 bases, in that order; junction bases with no gene match: 8. Germline CDR1 is MNHNS and CDR2 is SASEGT. CDR3 length: 12 residues. Here the CDR3 reads CASRPRQGRAFF. CDR3 DNA: TGTGCCAGCAGACCTAGACAGGGTCGAGCTTTCTTT.

J is TRBJ2-5 and V is TRBV7-3, with D perhaps TRBD2 (6 bases). Deletions cut 5 bases from V and 0 bases from J, with 7 bases between. The germline V gene has CDR1 SGHTA and CDR2 FQGTGA. The CDR3 has 13 residues. This CDR3 is CASSPGDQETQYF. In DNA, the CDR3 is TGTGCCAGCAGCCCGGGGGACCAAGAGACCCAGTACTTC.

The chain couples TRBV5-6 to TRBJ2-1; 7 bases map to TRBD2. The V gene's germline CDR1 is SGHDT and CDR2 YYEEEE. After removal of 0 bases from V and 5 bases from J, the junction contained 5 bases not matched to a gene. CDR3 length: 15 residues. This chain's CDR3 is CASSLGEGMDNEQFF. CDR3 nucleotides: TGTGCCAGCAGCTTGGGGGAGGGTATGGACAATGAGCAGTTCTTC. The whole variable domain, remainder taken from reference TRBV5-6 and TRBJ2-1, is DAGVTQSPTHLIKTRGQQVTLRCSPKSGHDTVSWYQQALGQGPQFIFQYYEEEERQRGNFPDRFSGHQFPNYSSELNVNALLLGDSALYLCASSLGEGMDNEQFFGPGTRLTVL.

The count of this clone is one. The chain employs TRBV18 and TRBJ2-5; 9 nucleotides match TRBD1. V dropped 0 bases and J dropped 5; count of bases not matched to a gene: 4. CDR1 KGHSH and CDR2 LQKENI come from the germline V gene. CDR3 length equals 15 residues. The CDR3 bases are TGTGCCAGCTCACCACCAGGGACAGGGAAGGAGACCCAGTACTTC. It is translated as CASSPPGTGKETQYF.

This chain connects TRBV7-9 to TRBJ2-2, with a weak D call TRBD2 (5 bases). Trimming took 9 bases from V and 7 from J, leaving 9 bases between them. The CDR3 covers 11 residues. Looked up from germline, CDR1 is SEHNR and CDR2 is FQNEAQ (reference sequence). CDR3 protein: CASRGYGELFF. CDR3 nucleotide sequence: TGTGCCAGTCGGGGTTACGGGGAGCTGTTTTTT.

The chain uses TRBV7-2 and TRBJ2-7; 8 positions agree with TRBD2. V trimming: 5 bases; J trimming: 0 bases; junction bases outside the gene matches: 3. CDR1 and CDR2 from the germline V gene are SGHTA and FQGNSA. The CDR3 totals 14 residues. CDR3 nucleotide sequence: TGTGCCAGCAGCCCCAGCGGGAGCTCCTACGAGCAGTACTTC. Protein: CASSPSGSSYEQYF.